The next 15 T cell receptor beta chains were all read from a single sample in a study of blood T cells in healthy people across ages. A second PCR, run for roughly 6 to 11 cycles, used a sample-barcoded 5' primer plus a J-beta primer mix. MiXCR, run by TCRdb on the 5' RACE reads, gives a single entry per CDR3 protein. The data show over a million distinct CDR3 sequences, more than 35% seen once. The source material was blood. These receptors were obtained from a woman between 55 and 75 years old in good health.

The rearrangement links TRBV29-1 to TRBJ2-7, with TRBD2 matching 10 bases. Germline V gives CDR1 SQVTM, CDR2 ANQGSEA. V lost 3 bases, J lost 3 bases, and 14 bases stayed unmatched. The CDR3 consists of 17 residues. CDR3 in amino acids: CSVEKTSGKSGLYEQYF. In DNA, the CDR3 is TGCAGCGTTGAGAAAACTAGCGGGAAATCGGGCCTCTACGAGCAGTACTTC.

This sequence joins TRBV11-2 and TRBJ2-3, with a tentative D call TRBD2 (5 bases). Per the germline V gene, CDR1 is SGHAT and CDR2 is FQNNGV. V lost 5 bases, J lost 1 base, and 16 bases lay in between. CDR3 length: 16 amino acids. The DNA for the CDR3 is TGTGCCAGCAGCCTCGAGGTTGGAGGCGGCACAGATACGCAGTATTTT. This codes for CASSLEVGGGTDTQYF.

The chain combines TRBV28 with TRBJ1-1, with 7 bases lining up with TRBD1. The V and J ends lost 5 bases and 2 bases, in that order; junction bases with no gene match: 8. The CDR3 totals 15 residues. CDR1 is MDHEN, CDR2 SYDVKM, per germline. CDR3 sequence: CASSQGGGRNTEAFF. The CDR3, as DNA: TGTGCCAGCAGTCAGGGGGGGGGAAGAAACACTGAAGCTTTCTTT.

The chain is built from TRBV28 and TRBJ2-3; 7 nucleotides line up with TRBD2. V shed 4 bases, J shed 6 bases, and the junction held 7 bases outside the gene matches. This CDR3 spans 14 amino acids. Germline V gene lookup returns CDR1 MDHEN and CDR2 SYDVKM. The CDR3 region has the DNA TGTGCCAGCAGTTCCGGGACTATTCAGGATACGCAGTATTTT. Residues: CASSSGTIQDTQYF.

The V and J genes are TRBV12-3 or TRBV12-4 and TRBJ1-2; unclear D gene. This CDR3 contains 13 residues. Trimming pared 5 bases from V and 4 bases from J, leaving 11 bases between. The CDR3 DNA follows: TGTGCCAGCAGTGATGGTGGATCCTATGGCTACACCTTC. It translates to CASSDGGSYGYTF.

The chain links TRBV20-1 to TRBJ2-5; 12 bases align to TRBD2. The germline gives CDR1 DFQATT, CDR2 SNEGSKA (reference sequence). The junction had 14 bases not matched to a gene; V was cut back by 5 bases and J by 4 bases. The CDR3 is 17 amino acids. The CDR3 protein is CSAEPSGREMGRETQYF. Written as DNA, the CDR3 is TGCAGTGCTGAACCTAGCGGGAGGGAGATGGGTCGAGAGACCCAGTACTTC.

This clonotype was counted only a few times. This chain links TRBV25-1 with TRBJ1-1; TRBD1 is a possible D gene (5 bases). Germline CDR1 MGHDK, CDR2 SYGVNS. The CDR3 spans 17 residues. Trimming removed 1 base at V and 0 bases at J, with 15 bases between. The CDR3 nucleotides read TGTGCCAGCAGTGAATCCCTCGCGGGGCCCATGAACACTGAAGCTTTCTTT. It translates to CASSESLAGPMNTEAFF.

In its sample, this clonotype was seen many times. The chain uses TRBV6-5 and TRBJ2-1, with D perhaps TRBD2 (5 bases). With 0 bases removed from V and 8 bases from J, the gap between germline ends came to 17 bases. The CDR3 has 16 amino acids. Germline V CDR1 and CDR2: MNHEY, SVGAGI. The CDR3 nucleotides read TGTGCCAGCAGTTACTCAGGGCTAGCCGCAATCGATGAGCAGTTCTTC. It encodes CASSYSGLAAIDEQFF.

The chain recombines TRBV27 with TRBJ2-3; no definite D call. In germline, CDR1 is MNHEY, CDR2 SMNVEV (reference sequence). V was trimmed by 5 bases and J by 7 bases, leaving 13 bases between them. The CDR3 is 13 residues long. The CDR3 sequence: CASSASFLNTQYF. The CDR3 bases are TGTGCCAGCAGTGCCTCCTTCCTGAATACGCAGTATTTT.

The count of this clonotype is one. The gene calls are TRBV7-9 and TRBJ2-6; D gene ambiguous. Germline CDR1 and CDR2: SEHNR and FQNEAQ (reference sequence). This CDR3 contains 15 residues. The V end lost 5 bases, the J end lost 4 bases, and 12 bases lay between the germline ends. The CDR3 sequence: CASSIGSAGANVLTF. DNA of the CDR3: TGTGCCAGCAGCATAGGTTCGGCCGGGGCCAACGTCCTGACTTTC.

This clonotype came up a few times. The gene calls are TRBV20-1 and TRBJ2-4, with D maybe TRBD2 (6 bases). The germline gives CDR1 DFQATT, CDR2 SNEGSKA (reference sequence). Trimming stripped 5 bases from V and 0 bases from J, with 14 bases between. The CDR3 sequence is 15 residues long. The CDR3, as DNA: TGCAGTGCTGAAACGGGGGAATCAGCCAAAAACATTCAGTACTTC. It yields the protein CSAETGESAKNIQYF.

The V gene is TRBV6-2 or TRBV6-3, the J gene TRBJ2-1; D might be TRBD2 (5 bases). V lost 4 bases to trimming and J lost 3 bases, with 7 bases between them. Germline values: CDR1 MNHEY, CDR2 SVGEGT. The CDR3 contains 13 residues. The CDR3 bases are TGTGCCAGCAGTTCCGGGATCTACAATGAGCAGTTCTTC. Its protein is CASSSGIYNEQFF.

The chain employs TRBV5-6 and TRBJ1-2; tentatively, D is TRBD1 (5 bases). The CDR3 contains 13 residues. The germline V gene encodes CDR1 SGHDT and CDR2 YYEEEE. With 0 bases removed from V and 5 bases from J, the gap between germline ends came to 8 bases. For the CDR3, the DNA is TGTGCCAGCAGCTTGGACAGGTTATATGGCTACACCTTC. Translating gives CASSLDRLYGYTF.

V gene TRBV27 combines with J gene TRBJ2-1, with 9 nucleotides matching TRBD1. The DNA end favors TRBJ2-7, so the J call may be wrong. Germline V gives CDR1 MNHEY, CDR2 SMNVEV (reference sequence). The CDR3 extends over 15 amino acids. The CDR3 region is CASRGQGSSYNEQYF. CDR3 in DNA: TGTGCCAGCAGAGGACAGGGGTCCTCCTACAATGAGCAGTACTTC.

This clonotype has a single count. The chain uses TRBV11-2 and TRBJ2-5; D could derive from TRBD1 or TRBD2 (5 bases each). Germline CDR1 SGHAT, CDR2 FQNNGV. With 5 bases removed from V and 11 bases from J, the gap between germline ends came to 15 bases. The CDR3 sequence is 12 residues long. The CDR3 DNA sequence: TGTGCCAGCAGCCGGGGACCACGTGAGCAGTACTTC. This sequence encodes CASSRGPREQYF.